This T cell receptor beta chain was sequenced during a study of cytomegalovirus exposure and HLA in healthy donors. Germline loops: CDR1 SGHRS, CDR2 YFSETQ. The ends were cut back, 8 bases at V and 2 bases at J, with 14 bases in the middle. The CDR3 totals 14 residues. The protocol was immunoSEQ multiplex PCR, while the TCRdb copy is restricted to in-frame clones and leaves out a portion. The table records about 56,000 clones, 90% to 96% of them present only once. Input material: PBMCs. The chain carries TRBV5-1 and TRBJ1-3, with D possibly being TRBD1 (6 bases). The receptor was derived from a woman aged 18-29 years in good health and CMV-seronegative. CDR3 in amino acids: CASRSGVPGNTIYF. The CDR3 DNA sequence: TGCGCCAGTCGGTCAGGGGTGCCTGGAAACACCATATATTTT.